One and the same sample provided the 16 T cell receptor beta chains below, sequenced in a study of control samples from healthy donors and cancer patients. TCRdb's table, derived via immunoSEQ multiplex PCR, lists solely in-frame clones and lacks some. The sample shows about 160,000 clones, about 93% of them seen only once. The source material was blood. Receptor source: a woman in her sixties or seventies in good health.

The chain combines TRBV30 with TRBJ1-2; D may be TRBD1 (6 bases). The CDR3 is made up of 13 amino acids. Germline V gene sequence: CDR1 GTSNPN, CDR2 SVGIG (reference sequence). Trimming cost V 3 bases and J 3 bases, with 11 bases left between them. CDR3 protein: CAWSAGADYGYTF. The CDR3 DNA sequence: TGTGCCTGGAGCGCGGGGGCTGACTATGGCTACACCTTC.

The V gene is TRBV9, the J gene TRBJ2-1; TRBD1 aligns across 7 bases. The CDR3 length is 17 residues. Per germline, CDR1 SGDLS and CDR2 YYNGEE. The ends lost 4 bases at V and 0 bases at J; junction bases unmatched: 10. CDR3 sequence (DNA): TGTGCCAGCAGCCCCGGGGACAGCCGTAGCTCCTACAATGAGCAGTTCTTC. It translates to CASSPGDSRSSYNEQFF.

The J gene is TRBJ2-1, the V gene TRBV5-6; D is tentatively TRBD1 or TRBD2 (6 bases each). The V gene lost 2 bases and the J gene lost 1 base, with 7 bases spanning the gap. The CDR3 covers 14 residues. CDR1 and CDR2 from the germline V gene are SGHDT and YYEEEE. The CDR3 nucleotides read TGTGCCAGCAGCTTAGGGGGGTCCTACAATGAGCAGTTCTTC. The encoded protein is CASSLGGSYNEQFF.

The gene calls are TRBV27 and TRBJ1-1; D remains unclear. The CDR3 is 13 residues long. V shed 9 bases and J shed 1 base, with 12 bases lying between them. CDR1 is MNHEY, CDR2 SMNVEV, per germline (reference sequence). CDR3 amino acids: CASWVAGNTEAFF. Written as DNA, the CDR3 is TGTGCCAGTTGGGTCGCGGGGAACACTGAAGCTTTCTTT.

This chain connects TRBV25-1 to TRBJ1-3; D is unclear. Germline loops: CDR1 MGHDK, CDR2 SYGVNS. The CDR3 totals 15 residues. V was trimmed by 1 base and J by 2 bases, leaving 9 bases between them. The CDR3 nucleotides are TGTGCCAGCAGTGAATCCGGGGTAGCTGGAAACACCATATATTTT. Translation: CASSESGVAGNTIYF.

The chain carries TRBV30 and TRBJ1-2, with D perhaps matching TRBD1 (6 bases). The V gene lost 8 bases and the J gene lost 5 bases, with 15 bases spanning the gap. This CDR3 comprises 12 residues. The germline CDR1 and CDR2 sequences are GTSNPN and SVGIG (reference sequence). In DNA, the CDR3 is TGTGCCGGAGGCGGACAGCCGTATGGCTACACCTTC. Translation: CAGGGQPYGYTF.

V and J are TRBV29-1 and TRBJ2-7; a weak D match, TRBD2 (6 bases). V lost 6 bases and J 4 bases, leaving 19 bases between the germline ends. The CDR3 is made up of 14 amino acids. Germline loops: CDR1 SQVTM, CDR2 ANQGSEA. CDR3 protein: CSVGTDGGKYEQYF. Written as DNA, the CDR3 is TGCAGCGTGGGGACCGATGGGGGGAAATACGAGCAGTACTTC.

The V gene is TRBV7-9, the J gene TRBJ1-1, with 8 bases identical to TRBD1. With 2 bases clipped from V and 4 bases from J, the junction kept 3 bases outside the gene matches. The CDR3 covers 14 residues. Germline CDR1 SEHNR, CDR2 FQNEAQ (reference sequence). As DNA, the CDR3 is TGTGCCAGCAGCTTACCTGGACAGGGCACTGAAGCTTTCTTT. Encoded protein: CASSLPGQGTEAFF.

This clone was detected once. V is TRBV19 and J is TRBJ1-1; D is possibly TRBD1 (5 bases). Germline V gene lookup returns CDR1 LNHDA and CDR2 SQIVND (reference sequence). This CDR3 contains 12 residues. The V end was cut by 1 base, the J end by 7 bases, with 7 bases between. CDR3 sequence (DNA): TGTGCCAGTAGTATAGGGGGCAGTGAAGCTTTCTTT. Translation: CASSIGGSEAFF.

V usage is TRBV4-1 and J usage is TRBJ2-4, with D perhaps matching TRBD1 (5 bases). Looked up from germline, CDR1 is MGHRA and CDR2 is YSYEKL. The CDR3 runs 13 residues. Trimming removed 8 bases at V and 3 bases at J, with 11 bases between. CDR3 residues: CASGEGVKNIQYF. CDR3 DNA: TGCGCCAGCGGTGAAGGGGTCAAAAACATTCAGTACTTC.

V and J are TRBV5-5 and TRBJ1-5; D perhaps matches TRBD1 (5 bases). This CDR3 is 15 amino acids long. Per the germline V gene, CDR1 is SGHKS and CDR2 is YYEKEE (reference sequence). The V and J ends lost 2 bases and 6 bases respectively, with 15 bases between them. As DNA, the CDR3 is TGTGCCAGCAGCTTATCCCCTGAGGGGCTTCAGCCCCAGCATTTT. As protein: CASSLSPEGLQPQHF.

The V and J genes are TRBV6-6 and TRBJ1-6; D gene unclear. Deletions cut 0 bases from V and 7 bases from J, with 10 bases between. The CDR3 sequence is 15 residues long. The germline V gene encodes CDR1 MNHNY and CDR2 SVGAGI (reference sequence). As DNA, the CDR3 is TGTGCCAGCAGTTACTCGGGTCTCGGCAATTCACCCCTCCACTTT. Translation: CASSYSGLGNSPLHF.

This chain links TRBV6-6 with TRBJ1-1; 7 bases fit TRBD1. Germline loops: CDR1 MNHNY, CDR2 SVGAGI (reference sequence). V was pared by 6 bases and J by 5 bases, with 12 bases of the junction left unmatched. This CDR3 is 15 amino acids long. The CDR3 sequence is CASSLLEGAQTEAFF. The CDR3 DNA reads TGTGCCAGCAGCCTACTAGAGGGGGCGCAGACTGAAGCTTTCTTT.

This chain connects TRBV10-3 to TRBJ2-7; D might be TRBD2 (6 bases). In germline, CDR1 is ENHRY, CDR2 SYGVKD. There are 14 residues in the CDR3. Deletions cut 2 bases from V and 5 bases from J, with 13 bases between. CDR3 DNA sequence: TGTGCCATCAGTGAGGAACGGGGGTCCAACGAGCAGTACTTC. Translation gives CAISEERGSNEQYF.

V and J are TRBV29-1 and TRBJ1-1; perhaps TRBD1 as D (5 bases). This CDR3 contains 13 residues. Germline V gives CDR1 SQVTM, CDR2 ANQGSEA. Between the trimmed V and J ends, which lost 8 bases and 1 base, there was a span of 14 bases. The CDR3 loop reads CSSQGNGNTEAFF. CDR3 nucleotides: TGCAGCTCCCAGGGAAATGGGAACACTGAAGCTTTCTTT.

The J gene is TRBJ1-6, the V gene TRBV12-3 or TRBV12-4; tentatively, D is TRBD1 (6 bases). V lost 6 bases to trimming and J lost 7 bases, with 10 bases between them. The CDR3 is 13 amino acids. Here the CDR3 DNA reads TGTGCCAGCAGGTCCGGACAGAATTCACCCCTCCACTTT. Translating gives CASRSGQNSPLHF.